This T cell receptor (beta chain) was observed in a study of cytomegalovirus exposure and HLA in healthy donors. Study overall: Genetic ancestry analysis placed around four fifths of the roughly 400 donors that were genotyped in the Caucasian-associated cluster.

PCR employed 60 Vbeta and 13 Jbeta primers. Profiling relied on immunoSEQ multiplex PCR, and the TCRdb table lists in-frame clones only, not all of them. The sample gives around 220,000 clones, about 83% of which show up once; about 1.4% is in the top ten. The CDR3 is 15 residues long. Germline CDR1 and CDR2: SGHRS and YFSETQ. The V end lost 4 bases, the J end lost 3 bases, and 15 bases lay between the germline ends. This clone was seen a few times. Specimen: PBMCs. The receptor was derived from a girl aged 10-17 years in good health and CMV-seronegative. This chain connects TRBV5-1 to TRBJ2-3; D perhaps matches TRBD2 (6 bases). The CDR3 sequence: CASSGTPSVTDTQYF. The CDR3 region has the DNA TGCGCCAGCAGCGGGACTCCCTCAGTGACAGATACGCAGTATTTT.